This T cell receptor (beta chain) was retrieved from a study of blood T cell repertoires in COVID-19. The junction had 7 bases not matched to a gene; V was cut back by 0 bases and J by 5 bases. Germline CDR1 and CDR2: MGHRA and YSYEKL. The length of the CDR3 is 17 residues. Method: immunoSEQ multiplex PCR; TCRdb's copy keeps in-frame clones and lacks some. The sample holds some 390,000 clones, about 89% seen once. The chain couples TRBV4-1 to TRBJ2-5; 12 bases are shared with TRBD2. The material sequenced was peripheral blood. This receptor was obtained from a woman aged 55-75 years with COVID-19, enrolled during active disease. CDR3: CASSQERRTSGVETQYF. CDR3 nucleotide sequence: TGCGCCAGCAGCCAAGAAAGGCGGACTAGCGGGGTGGAGACCCAGTACTTC.